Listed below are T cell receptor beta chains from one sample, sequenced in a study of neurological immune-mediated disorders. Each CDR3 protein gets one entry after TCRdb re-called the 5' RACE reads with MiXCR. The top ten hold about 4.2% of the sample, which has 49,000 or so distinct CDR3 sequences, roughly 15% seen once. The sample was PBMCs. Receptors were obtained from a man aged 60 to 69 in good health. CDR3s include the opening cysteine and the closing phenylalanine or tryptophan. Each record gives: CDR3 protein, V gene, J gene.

CDR3 protein: CASSPPGARGEQFF
V gene: TRBV11-2
J gene: TRBJ2-1

CDR3 protein: CASKFPGEATDTQYF
V gene: TRBV5-1
J gene: TRBJ2-3

CDR3 protein: CASSPGTSNTEAFF
V gene: TRBV12-3/TRBV12-4
J gene: TRBJ1-1

CDR3 protein: CASSLVTSPSDTQYF
V gene: TRBV7-9
J gene: TRBJ2-3

CDR3 protein: CASSLLEATGELFF
V gene: TRBV11-1
J gene: TRBJ2-2

CDR3 protein: CASSQRLSDRAAYGYTF
V gene: TRBV3-1
J gene: TRBJ1-2

CDR3 protein: CASSSMPGLATYEQYF
V gene: TRBV7-2
J gene: TRBJ2-7

CDR3 protein: CATYSAANTGELFF
V gene: TRBV5-1
J gene: TRBJ2-2

CDR3 protein: CASSLPREGEFSYEQYF
V gene: TRBV5-1
J gene: TRBJ2-7

CDR3 protein: CSAERQGGLGTDTQYF
V gene: TRBV29-1
J gene: TRBJ2-3

CDR3 protein: CASSLVAGLRDTQYF
V gene: TRBV7-3
J gene: TRBJ2-3

CDR3 protein: CASSFGASSYNEQFF
V gene: TRBV5-5
J gene: TRBJ2-1

CDR3 protein: CSARDLGTYTGELFF
V gene: TRBV20-1
J gene: TRBJ2-2

CDR3 protein: CASSLSVETQYF
V gene: TRBV11-1
J gene: TRBJ2-5

CDR3 protein: CRVDPGQGIEQFF
V gene: TRBV29-1
J gene: TRBJ2-1

CDR3 protein: CSASHGRAGDTQYF
V gene: TRBV20-1
J gene: TRBJ2-3